This TCR beta chain was identified in a study of T cell clonotyping in hematopoietic cell transplantation. This clone is a singleton in its sample. Repertoires were generated with immunoSEQ multiplex PCR, while TCRdb's copy carries only in-frame clones and drops some. Here the sample spans 7,000 to 9,500 clones, 90% to 95% being singletons. Germline V lookup: CDR1 WSHSY, CDR2 SAAADI. This CDR3 is 13 amino acids long. V gave up 6 bases and J gave up 3 bases, with 11 bases separating them. This sample comprised peripheral blood mononuclear cells, obtained 30 days after allogeneic stem cell transplant. This clonotype originated in a male patient in his sixties who had an allogeneic stem cell transplant from an unrelated donor, so T cells may come from the graft donor. Some clones in this sample may be carry-over from other donors' samples. The chain is built from TRBV10-2 and TRBJ2-5; D might be TRBD1 (6 bases). The CDR3 bases are TGCGCCAGCAGAAACAGGGTCGAAGAGACCCAGTACTTC. Residues: CASRNRVEETQYF.